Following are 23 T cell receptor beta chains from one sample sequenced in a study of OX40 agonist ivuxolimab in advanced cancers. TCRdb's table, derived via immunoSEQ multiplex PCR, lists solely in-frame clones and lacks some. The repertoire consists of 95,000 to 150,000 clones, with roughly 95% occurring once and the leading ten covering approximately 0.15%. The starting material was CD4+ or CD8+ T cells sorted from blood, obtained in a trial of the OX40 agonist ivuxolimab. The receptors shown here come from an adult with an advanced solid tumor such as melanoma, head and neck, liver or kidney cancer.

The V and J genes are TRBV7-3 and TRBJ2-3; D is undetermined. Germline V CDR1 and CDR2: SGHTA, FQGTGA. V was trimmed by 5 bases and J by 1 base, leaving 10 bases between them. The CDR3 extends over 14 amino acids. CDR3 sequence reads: CASSARLGTDTQYF. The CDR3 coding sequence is TGTGCCAGCAGCGCACGACTCGGCACAGATACGCAGTATTTT.

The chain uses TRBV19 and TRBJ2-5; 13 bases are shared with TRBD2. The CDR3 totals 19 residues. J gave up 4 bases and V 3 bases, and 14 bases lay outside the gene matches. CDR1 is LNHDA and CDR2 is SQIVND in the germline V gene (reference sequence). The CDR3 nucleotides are TGTGCCAGTAGTATCGGGGGCCTGGGACTAGCGGGAACTCGAGAGACCCAGTACTTC. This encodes CASSIGGLGLAGTRETQYF.

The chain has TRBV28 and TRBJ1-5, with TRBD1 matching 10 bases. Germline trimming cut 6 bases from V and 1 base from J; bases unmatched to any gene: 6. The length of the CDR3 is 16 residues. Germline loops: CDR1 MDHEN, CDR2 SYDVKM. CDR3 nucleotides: TGTGCCAGCAGCGAACCGGGACAGGGGAGCAATCAGCCCCAGCATTTT. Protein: CASSEPGQGSNQPQHF.

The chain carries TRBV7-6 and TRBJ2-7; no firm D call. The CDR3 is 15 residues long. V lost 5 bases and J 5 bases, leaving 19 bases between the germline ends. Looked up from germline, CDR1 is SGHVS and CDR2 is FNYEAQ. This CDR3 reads CASSPDSWAYDEQYF. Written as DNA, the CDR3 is TGTGCCAGCAGCCCAGATTCATGGGCGTACGACGAGCAGTACTTC.

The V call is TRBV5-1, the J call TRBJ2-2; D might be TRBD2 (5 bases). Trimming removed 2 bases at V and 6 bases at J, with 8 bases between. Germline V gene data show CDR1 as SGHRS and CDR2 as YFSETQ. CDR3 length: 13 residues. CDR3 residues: CASSFSVPGELFF. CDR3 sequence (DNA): TGCGCCAGCAGCTTTAGCGTTCCCGGGGAGCTGTTTTTT.

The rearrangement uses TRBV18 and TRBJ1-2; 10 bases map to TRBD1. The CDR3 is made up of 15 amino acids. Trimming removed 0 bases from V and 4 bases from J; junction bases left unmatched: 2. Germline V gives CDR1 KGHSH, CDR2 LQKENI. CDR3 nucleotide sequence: TGTGCCAGCTCACCACCGGGACAGGGGAGCTATGGCTACACCTTC. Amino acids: CASSPPGQGSYGYTF.

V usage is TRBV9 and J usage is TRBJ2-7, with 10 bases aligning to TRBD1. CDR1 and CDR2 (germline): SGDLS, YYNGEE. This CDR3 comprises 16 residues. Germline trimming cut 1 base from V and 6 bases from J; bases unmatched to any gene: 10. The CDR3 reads CASSVSDRGPGGEQYF. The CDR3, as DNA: TGTGCCAGCAGCGTATCCGACAGGGGGCCAGGTGGCGAGCAGTACTTC. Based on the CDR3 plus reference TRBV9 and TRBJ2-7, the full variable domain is DSGVTQTPKHLITATGQRVTLRCSPRSGDLSVYWYQQSLDQGLQFLIQYYNGEERAKGNILERFSAQQFPDLHSELNLSSLELGDSALYFCASSVSDRGPGGEQYFGPGTRLTVT.

The CDR3 loop reads CASSLSNTGELFF. The CDR3 DNA follows: TGTGCCAGCAGCCTCAGTAACACCGGGGAGCTGTTTTTT. The chain has TRBV11-2 and TRBJ2-2, with unresolved D. Trimming took off 5 bases at V and 2 bases at J, with 6 bases between the two ends. This CDR3 is 13 amino acids long. Looked up from germline, CDR1 is SGHAT and CDR2 is FQNNGV.

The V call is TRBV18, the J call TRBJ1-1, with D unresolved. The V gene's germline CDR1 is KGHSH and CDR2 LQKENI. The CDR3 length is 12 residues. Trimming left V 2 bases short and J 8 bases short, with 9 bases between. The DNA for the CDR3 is TGTGCCAGCTCACCAGAGCGGCGGGAAGCTTTCTTT. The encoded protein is CASSPERREAFF.

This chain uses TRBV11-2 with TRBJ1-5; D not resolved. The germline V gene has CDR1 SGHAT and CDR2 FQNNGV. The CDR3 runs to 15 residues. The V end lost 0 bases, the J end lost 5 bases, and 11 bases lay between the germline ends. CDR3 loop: CASSLDGRVYQPQHF. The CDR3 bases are TGTGCCAGCAGCTTAGATGGCAGAGTTTATCAGCCCCAGCATTTT.

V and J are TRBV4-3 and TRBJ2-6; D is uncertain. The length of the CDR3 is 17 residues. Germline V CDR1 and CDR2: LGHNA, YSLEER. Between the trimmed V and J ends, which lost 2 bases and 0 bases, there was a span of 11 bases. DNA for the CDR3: TGCGCCAGCAGCCAATTGAGCCGCGGCTCTGGGGCCAACGTCCTGACTTTC. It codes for CASSQLSRGSGANVLTF.

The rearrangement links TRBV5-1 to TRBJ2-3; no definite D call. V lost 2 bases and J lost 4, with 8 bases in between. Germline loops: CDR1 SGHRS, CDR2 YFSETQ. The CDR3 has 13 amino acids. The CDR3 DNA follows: TGCGCCAGCAGCTTTAGAGACCCAGATACGCAGTATTTT. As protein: CASSFRDPDTQYF.

CDR3 protein: CAISEIQGPTEAFF. The CDR3 nucleotides read TGTGCCATCAGTGAGATCCAGGGCCCCACTGAAGCTTTCTTT. The rearrangement uses TRBV10-3 and TRBJ1-1, with D possibly TRBD1 on 5 matching bases. The CDR3 spans 14 residues. CDR1 ENHRY and CDR2 SYGVKD come from the germline V gene. V shed 2 bases and J shed 4 bases, with 11 bases lying between them.

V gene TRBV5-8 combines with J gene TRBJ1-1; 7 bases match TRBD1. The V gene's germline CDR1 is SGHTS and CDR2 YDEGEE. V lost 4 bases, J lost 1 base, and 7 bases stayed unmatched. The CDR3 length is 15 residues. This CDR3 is CASSRQGSPNTEAFF. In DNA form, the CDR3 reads TGTGCCAGCAGCCGACAGGGAAGTCCGAACACTGAAGCTTTCTTT.

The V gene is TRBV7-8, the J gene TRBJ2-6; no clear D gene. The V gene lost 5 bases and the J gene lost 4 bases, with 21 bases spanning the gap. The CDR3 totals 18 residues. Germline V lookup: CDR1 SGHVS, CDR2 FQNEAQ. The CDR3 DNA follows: TGTGCCAGCAGCCTCCAGTCACTTCCCTTAACGGGGGCCAACGTCCTGACTTTC. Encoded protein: CASSLQSLPLTGANVLTF.

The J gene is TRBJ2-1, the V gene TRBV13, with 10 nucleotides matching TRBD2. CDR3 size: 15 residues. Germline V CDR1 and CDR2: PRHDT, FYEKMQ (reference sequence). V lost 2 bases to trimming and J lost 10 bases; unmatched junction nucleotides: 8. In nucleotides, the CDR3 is TGTGCCAGCAGCTTAACAGCGGGAGGGCTAGGCGAGCAGTTCTTC. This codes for CASSLTAGGLGEQFF.

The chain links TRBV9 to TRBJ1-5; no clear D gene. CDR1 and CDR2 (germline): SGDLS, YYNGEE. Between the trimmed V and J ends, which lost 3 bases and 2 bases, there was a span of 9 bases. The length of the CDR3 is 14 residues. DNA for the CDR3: TGTGCCAGCAGCGCCGGGAGGGGCAATCAGCCCCAGCATTTT. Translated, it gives CASSAGRGNQPQHF.

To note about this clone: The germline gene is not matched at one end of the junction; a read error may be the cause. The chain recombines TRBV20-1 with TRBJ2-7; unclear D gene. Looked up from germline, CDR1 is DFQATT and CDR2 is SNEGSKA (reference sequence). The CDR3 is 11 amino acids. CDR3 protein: CSARVSSEQYF. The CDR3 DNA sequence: TGCAGTGCCAGAGTTTCAAGCGAGCAGTACTTC.

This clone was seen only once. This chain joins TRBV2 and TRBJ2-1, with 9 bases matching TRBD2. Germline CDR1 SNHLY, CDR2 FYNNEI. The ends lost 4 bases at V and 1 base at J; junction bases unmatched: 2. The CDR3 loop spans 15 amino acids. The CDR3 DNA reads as TGTGCCAGCAGTGCGAGCGGGGGGTCCTACAATGAGCAGTTCTTC. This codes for CASSASGGSYNEQFF.

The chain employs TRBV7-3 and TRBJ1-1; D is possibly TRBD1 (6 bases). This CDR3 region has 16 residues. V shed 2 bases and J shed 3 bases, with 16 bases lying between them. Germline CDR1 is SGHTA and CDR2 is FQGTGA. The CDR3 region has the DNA TGTGCCAGCAGCTTAGAATACAGGGTTGGTTACACTGAAGCTTTCTTT. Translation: CASSLEYRVGYTEAFF.

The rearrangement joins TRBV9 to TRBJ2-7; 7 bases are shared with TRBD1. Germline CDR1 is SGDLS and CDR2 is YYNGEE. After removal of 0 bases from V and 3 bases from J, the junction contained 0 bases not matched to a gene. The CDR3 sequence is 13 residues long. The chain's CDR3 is CASSVDRGYEQYF. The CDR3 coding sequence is TGTGCCAGCAGCGTAGACAGGGGCTACGAGCAGTACTTC.

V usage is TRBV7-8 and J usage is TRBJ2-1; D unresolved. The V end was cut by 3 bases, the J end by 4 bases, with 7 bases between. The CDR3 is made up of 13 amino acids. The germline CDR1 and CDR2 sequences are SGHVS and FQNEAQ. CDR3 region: CASSFEAYNEQFF. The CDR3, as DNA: TGTGCCAGCAGCTTCGAAGCATACAATGAGCAGTTCTTC.

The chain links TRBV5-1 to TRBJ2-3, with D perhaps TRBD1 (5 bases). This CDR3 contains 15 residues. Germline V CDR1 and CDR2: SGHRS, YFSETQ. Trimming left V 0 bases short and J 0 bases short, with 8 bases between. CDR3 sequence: CASSLGGHSTDTQYF. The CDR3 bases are TGCGCCAGCAGCTTGGGGGGCCACAGCACAGATACGCAGTATTTT.